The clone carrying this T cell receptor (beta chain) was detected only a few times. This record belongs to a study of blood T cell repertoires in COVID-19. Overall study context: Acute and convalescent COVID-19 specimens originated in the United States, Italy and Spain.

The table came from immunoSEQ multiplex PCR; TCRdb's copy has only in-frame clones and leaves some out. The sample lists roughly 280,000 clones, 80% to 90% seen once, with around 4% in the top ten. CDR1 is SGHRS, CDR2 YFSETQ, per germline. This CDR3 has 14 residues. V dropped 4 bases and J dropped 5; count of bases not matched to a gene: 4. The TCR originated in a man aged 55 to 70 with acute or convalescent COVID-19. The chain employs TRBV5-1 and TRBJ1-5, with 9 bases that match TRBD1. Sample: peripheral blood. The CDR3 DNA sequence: TGCGCCAGCAGCCCCGGGACAGGGCATCAGCCCCAGCATTTT. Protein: CASSPGTGHQPQHF.